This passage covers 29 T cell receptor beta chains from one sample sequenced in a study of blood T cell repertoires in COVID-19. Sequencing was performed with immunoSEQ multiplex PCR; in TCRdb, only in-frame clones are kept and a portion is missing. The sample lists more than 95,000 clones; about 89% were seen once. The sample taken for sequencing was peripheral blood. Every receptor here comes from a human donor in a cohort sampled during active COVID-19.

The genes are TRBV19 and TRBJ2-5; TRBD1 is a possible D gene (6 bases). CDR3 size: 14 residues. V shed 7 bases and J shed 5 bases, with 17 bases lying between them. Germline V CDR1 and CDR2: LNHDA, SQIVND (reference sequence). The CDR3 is CASTPWAGDETQYF. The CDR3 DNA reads TGTGCCAGTACCCCATGGGCAGGGGACGAGACCCAGTACTTC.

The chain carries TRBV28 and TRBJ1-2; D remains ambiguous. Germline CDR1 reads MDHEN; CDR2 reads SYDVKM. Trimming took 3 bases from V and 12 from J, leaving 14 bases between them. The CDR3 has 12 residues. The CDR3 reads CASSLRVGDHTF. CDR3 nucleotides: TGTGCCAGCAGTTTGAGGGTCGGAGACCACACCTTC.

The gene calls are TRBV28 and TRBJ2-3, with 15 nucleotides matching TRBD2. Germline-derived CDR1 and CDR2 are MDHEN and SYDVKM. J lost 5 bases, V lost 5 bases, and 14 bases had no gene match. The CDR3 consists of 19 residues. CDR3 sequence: CASSLWGGLAGGHRDTQYF. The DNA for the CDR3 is TGTGCCAGCAGTCTCTGGGGTGGACTAGCGGGAGGGCATAGAGATACGCAGTATTTT.

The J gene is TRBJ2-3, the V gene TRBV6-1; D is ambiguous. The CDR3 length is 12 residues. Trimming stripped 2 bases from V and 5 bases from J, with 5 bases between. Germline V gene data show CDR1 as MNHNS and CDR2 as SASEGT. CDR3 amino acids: CASSEYGDTQYF. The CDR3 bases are TGTGCCAGCAGTGAATACGGAGATACGCAGTATTTT.

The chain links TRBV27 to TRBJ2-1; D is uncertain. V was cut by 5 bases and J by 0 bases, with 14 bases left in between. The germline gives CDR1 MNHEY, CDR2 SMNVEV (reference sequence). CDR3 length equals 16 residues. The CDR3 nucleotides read TGTGCCAGCAGTCCTTACCCCTCCAGCTCCTACAATGAGCAGTTCTTC. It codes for CASSPYPSSSYNEQFF.

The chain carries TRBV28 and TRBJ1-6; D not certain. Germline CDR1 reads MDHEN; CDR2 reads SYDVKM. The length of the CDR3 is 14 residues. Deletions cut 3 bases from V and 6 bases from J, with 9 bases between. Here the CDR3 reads CASSLVEVNSPLHF. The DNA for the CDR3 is TGTGCCAGCAGTTTGGTGGAGGTTAATTCACCCCTCCACTTT.

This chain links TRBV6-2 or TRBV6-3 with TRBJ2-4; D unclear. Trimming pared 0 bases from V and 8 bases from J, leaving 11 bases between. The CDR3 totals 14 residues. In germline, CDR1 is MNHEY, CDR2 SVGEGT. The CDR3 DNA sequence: TGTGCCAGCAGTTACTCAGGCGGAGTACACATTCAGTACTTC. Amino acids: CASSYSGGVHIQYF.

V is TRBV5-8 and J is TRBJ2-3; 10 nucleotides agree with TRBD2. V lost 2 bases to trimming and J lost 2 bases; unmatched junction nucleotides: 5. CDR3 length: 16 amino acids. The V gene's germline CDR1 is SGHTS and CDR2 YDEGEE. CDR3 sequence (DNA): TGTGCCAGCAGCTTATCTCTAGCGGGGGTCACAGATACGCAGTATTTT. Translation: CASSLSLAGVTDTQYF.

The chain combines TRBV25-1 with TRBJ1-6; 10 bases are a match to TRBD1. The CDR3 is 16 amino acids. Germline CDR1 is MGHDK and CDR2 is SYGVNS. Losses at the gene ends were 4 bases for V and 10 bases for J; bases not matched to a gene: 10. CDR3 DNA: TGTGCCAGCAGTGCAAGGGACAGGGGTCTCCGCTCACCCCTCCACTTT. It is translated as CASSARDRGLRSPLHF.

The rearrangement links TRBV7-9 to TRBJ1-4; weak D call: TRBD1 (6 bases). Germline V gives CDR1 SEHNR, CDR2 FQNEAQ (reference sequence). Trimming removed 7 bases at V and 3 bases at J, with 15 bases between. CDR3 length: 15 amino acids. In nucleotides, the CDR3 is TGTGCCAGCAACAAGGGGGACACGGCTAATGAAAAACTGTTTTTT. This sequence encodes CASNKGDTANEKLFF.

CDR3 nucleotides: TGCGCCAGCAGCTTGGAGATGTCCCCGGGGTCAGATACGCAGTATTTT. Translating gives CASSLEMSPGSDTQYF. This chain links TRBV5-1 with TRBJ2-3, with D possibly matching TRBD2 (5 bases). V was clipped by 0 bases and J by 4 bases, with 15 bases between them. This CDR3 region has 16 residues. Germline V gene data show CDR1 as SGHRS and CDR2 as YFSETQ.

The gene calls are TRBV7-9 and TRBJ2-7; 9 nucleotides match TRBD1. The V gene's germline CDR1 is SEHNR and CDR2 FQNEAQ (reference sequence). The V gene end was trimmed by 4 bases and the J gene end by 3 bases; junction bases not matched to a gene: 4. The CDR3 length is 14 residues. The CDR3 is CASSWGGQGYEQYF. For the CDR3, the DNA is TGTGCCAGCAGCTGGGGGGGACAGGGCTACGAGCAGTACTTC. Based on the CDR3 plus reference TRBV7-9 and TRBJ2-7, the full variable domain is DTGVSQNPRHKITKRGQNVTFRCDPISEHNRLYWYRQTLGQGPEFLTYFQNEAQLEKSRLLSDRFSAERPKGSFSTLEIQRTEQGDSAMYLCASSWGGQGYEQYFGPGTRLTVT.

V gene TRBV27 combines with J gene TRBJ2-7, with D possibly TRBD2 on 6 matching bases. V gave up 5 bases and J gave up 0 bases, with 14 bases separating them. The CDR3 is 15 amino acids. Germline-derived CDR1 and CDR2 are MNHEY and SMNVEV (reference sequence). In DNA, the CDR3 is TGTGCCAGCAGTACGGAGGGGAGAAGCTCCTACGAGCAGTACTTC. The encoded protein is CASSTEGRSSYEQYF.

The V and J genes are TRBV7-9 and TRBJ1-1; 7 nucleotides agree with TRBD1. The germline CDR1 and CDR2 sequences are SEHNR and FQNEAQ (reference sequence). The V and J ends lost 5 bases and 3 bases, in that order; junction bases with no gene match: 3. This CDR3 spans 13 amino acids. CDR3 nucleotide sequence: TGTGCCAGCAGCCAGACAGGGTACACTGAAGCTTTCTTT. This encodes CASSQTGYTEAFF.

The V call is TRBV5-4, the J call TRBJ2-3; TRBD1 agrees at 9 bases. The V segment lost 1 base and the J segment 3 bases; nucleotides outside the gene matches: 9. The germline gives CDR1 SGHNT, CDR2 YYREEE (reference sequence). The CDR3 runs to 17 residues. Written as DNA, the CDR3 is TGTGCCAGCAGCTTGTACGGGACAGGGCTGAATACAGATACGCAGTATTTT. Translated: CASSLYGTGLNTDTQYF.

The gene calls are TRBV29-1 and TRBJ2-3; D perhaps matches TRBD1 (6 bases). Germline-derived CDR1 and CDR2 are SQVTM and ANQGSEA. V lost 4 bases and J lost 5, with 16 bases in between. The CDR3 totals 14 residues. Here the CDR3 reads CSVGQGRSGDTQYF. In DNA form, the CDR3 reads TGCAGCGTTGGTCAGGGGCGTTCCGGAGATACGCAGTATTTT.

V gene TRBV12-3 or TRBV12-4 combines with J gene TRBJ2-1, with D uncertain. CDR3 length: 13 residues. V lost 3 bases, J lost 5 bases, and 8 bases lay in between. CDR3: CASSLRLHNEQFF. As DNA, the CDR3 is TGTGCCAGCAGTTTGCGACTGCACAATGAGCAGTTCTTC.

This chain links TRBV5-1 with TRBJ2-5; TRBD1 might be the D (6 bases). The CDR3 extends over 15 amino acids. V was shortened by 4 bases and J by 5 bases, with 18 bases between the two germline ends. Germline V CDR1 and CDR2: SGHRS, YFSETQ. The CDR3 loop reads CASSAGSGQYETQYF. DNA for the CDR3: TGCGCCAGCAGCGCCGGAAGTGGACAGTATGAGACCCAGTACTTC. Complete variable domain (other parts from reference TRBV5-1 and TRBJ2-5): KAGVTQTPRYLIKTRGQQVTLSCSPISGHRSVSWYQQTPGQGLQFLFEYFSETQRNKGNFPGRFSGRQFSNSRSEMNVSTLELGDSALYLCASSAGSGQYETQYFGPGTRLLVL.

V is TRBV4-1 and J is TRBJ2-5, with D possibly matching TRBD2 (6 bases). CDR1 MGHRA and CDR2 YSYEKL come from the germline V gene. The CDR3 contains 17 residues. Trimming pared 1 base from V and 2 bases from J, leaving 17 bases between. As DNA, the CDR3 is TGCGCCAGCAGCCAAGGGGTCACACGGGGGAAACAAGAGACCCAGTACTTC. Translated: CASSQGVTRGKQETQYF.

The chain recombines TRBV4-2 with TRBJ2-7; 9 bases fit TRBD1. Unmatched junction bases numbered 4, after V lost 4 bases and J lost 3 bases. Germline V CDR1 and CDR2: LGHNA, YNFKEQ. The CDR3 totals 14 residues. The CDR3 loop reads CASSPGQGDYEQYF. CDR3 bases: TGTGCCAGCAGCCCGGGACAGGGAGACTACGAGCAGTACTTC.

The CDR3 nucleotides are TGTGCCAGCAGTGAGGCCTCCCCAGGCTCAGGATATGGCTACACCTTC. Amino acids: CASSEASPGSGYGYTF. The chain is built from TRBV6-1 and TRBJ1-2; D is undetermined. Germline V gives CDR1 MNHNS, CDR2 SASEGT. The V end was cut by 3 bases, the J end by 5 bases, with 19 bases between. This CDR3 is built from 16 residues.

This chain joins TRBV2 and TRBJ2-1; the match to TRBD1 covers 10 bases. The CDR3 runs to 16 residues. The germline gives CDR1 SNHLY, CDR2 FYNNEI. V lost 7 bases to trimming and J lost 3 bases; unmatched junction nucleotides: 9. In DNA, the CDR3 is TGTGCCAGCATCGAGCCTCGGACAGGGGGCTACAATGAGCAGTTCTTC. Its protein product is CASIEPRTGGYNEQFF.

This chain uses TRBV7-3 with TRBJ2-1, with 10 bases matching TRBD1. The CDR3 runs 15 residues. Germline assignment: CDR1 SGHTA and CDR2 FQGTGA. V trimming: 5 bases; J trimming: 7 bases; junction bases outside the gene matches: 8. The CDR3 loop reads CASSPHRDRGNEQFF. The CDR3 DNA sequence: TGTGCCAGCAGCCCTCACCGGGACAGGGGTAATGAGCAGTTCTTC.

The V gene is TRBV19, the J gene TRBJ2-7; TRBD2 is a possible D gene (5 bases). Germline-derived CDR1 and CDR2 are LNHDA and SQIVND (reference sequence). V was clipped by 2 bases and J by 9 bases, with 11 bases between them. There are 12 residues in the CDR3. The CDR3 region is CASSIYRGVQYF. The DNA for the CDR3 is TGTGCCAGTAGTATATATCGGGGTGTGCAGTACTTC. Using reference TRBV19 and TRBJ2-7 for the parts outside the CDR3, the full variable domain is DGGITQSPKYLFRKEGQNVTLSCEQNLNHDAMYWYRQDPGQGLRLIYYSQIVNDFQKGDIAEGYSVSREKKESFPLTVTSAQKNPTAFYLCASSIYRGVQYFGPGTRLTVT.

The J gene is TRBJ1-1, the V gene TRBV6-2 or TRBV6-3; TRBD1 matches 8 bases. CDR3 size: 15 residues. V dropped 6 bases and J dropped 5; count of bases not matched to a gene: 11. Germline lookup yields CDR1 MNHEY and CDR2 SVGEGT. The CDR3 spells CASSPRTGPATEAFF. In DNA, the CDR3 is TGTGCCAGCAGCCCCCGGACAGGGCCCGCGACTGAAGCTTTCTTT.

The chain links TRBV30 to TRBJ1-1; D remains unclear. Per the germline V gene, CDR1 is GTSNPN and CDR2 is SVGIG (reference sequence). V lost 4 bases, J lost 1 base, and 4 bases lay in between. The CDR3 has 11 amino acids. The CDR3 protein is CAWIRNTEAFF. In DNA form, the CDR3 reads TGTGCCTGGATTAGGAACACTGAAGCTTTCTTT.

This CDR3 reads CASSPQASGGLQETQYF. Here the CDR3 DNA reads TGTGCCAGCAGCCCCCAGGCTAGCGGGGGCCTCCAAGAGACCCAGTACTTC. V gene TRBV9 combines with J gene TRBJ2-5; 10 nucleotides match TRBD2. The CDR3 loop spans 17 amino acids. J lost 1 base, V lost 4 bases, and 10 bases had no gene match. Germline V gene lookup returns CDR1 SGDLS and CDR2 YYNGEE. Full variable domain (missing parts from reference TRBV9 and TRBJ2-5): DSGVTQTPKHLITATGQRVTLRCSPRSGDLSVYWYQQSLDQGLQFLIQYYNGEERAKGNILERFSAQQFPDLHSELNLSSLELGDSALYFCASSPQASGGLQETQYFGPGTRLLVL.

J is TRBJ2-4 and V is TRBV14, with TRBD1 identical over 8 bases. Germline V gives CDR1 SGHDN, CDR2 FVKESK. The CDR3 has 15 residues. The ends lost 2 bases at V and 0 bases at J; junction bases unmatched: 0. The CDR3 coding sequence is TGTGCCAGCAGCCAAACAGGGGGAGCCAAAAACATTCAGTACTTC. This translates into CASSQTGGAKNIQYF.

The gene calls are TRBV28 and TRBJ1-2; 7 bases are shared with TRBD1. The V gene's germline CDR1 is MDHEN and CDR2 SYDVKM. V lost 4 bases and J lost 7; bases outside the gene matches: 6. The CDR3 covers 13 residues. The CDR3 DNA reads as TGTGCCAGCAGTTCCGGGACAGTACTTGGCTACACCTTC. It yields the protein CASSSGTVLGYTF.